The text below deals with one TCR beta chain. In the authors' methods: Quantification of nucleated cells was approximated via reference gene primer amplification. Only in-frame clones appear in the TCRdb table, and some are missing; sequencing was by immunoSEQ multiplex PCR. The DNA was the basis for D and trimming; V, J and clone size are from that table. Among 120,000 or so clones listed, roughly 87% were seen once. The data belong to a study of blood T cell repertoires in COVID-19. Study details: Donors in the United States, Italy and Spain gave samples during acute or convalescent COVID-19. Sample material is recorded as cDNA or gDNA derived from T cells, B-cell-depleted T cells, or PBMCs.

The CDR3 runs 16 residues. V shed 3 bases and J 1 base; nucleotides not matched to a gene: 8. The germline V gene encodes CDR1 LNHDA and CDR2 SQIVND (reference sequence). The receptor's source is an elderly man with active or convalescent COVID-19. The chain has TRBV19 and TRBJ1-2, with 7 bases identical to TRBD1. The sequenced sample consisted of peripheral blood. The CDR3 bases are TGTGCCAGTAGTATCACAGGGGAAAGGAATAACTATGGCTACACCTTC. Translation gives CASSITGERNNYGYTF.